This T cell receptor (beta chain) appears in the sequencing data of a study of CD8+ T cells in alopecia areata. RNA was isolated and reverse transcribed to cDNA, the sequencing template. Profiling relied on immunoSEQ multiplex PCR, and the TCRdb table lists in-frame clones only, not all of them. The sample carries over 150,000 clones, more than 45% recorded once. Treatment described: oral pan-JAK inhibitor, 5-10 mg twice daily. Peripheral blood, together with lesional scalp punch biopsies, was collected from alopecia areata patients. Sequenced material: CD4+ T cells sorted from blood, taken at week 24, from a patient treated with tofacitinib. This sequence was found in a human donor with alopecia areata.

CDR3 sequence reads: CASRGRDDRGELFF. CDR3 bases: TGTGCCAGCAGAGGCCGGGACGACAGAGGGGAGCTGTTTTTT. The chain uses TRBV9 and TRBJ2-2; D might be TRBD1 or TRBD2, each matching 5 bases. CDR3 length: 14 amino acids. Per the germline V gene, CDR1 is SGDLS and CDR2 is YYNGEE. Trimming shortened V by 5 bases and J by 8 bases, and 16 bases separated the two germline ends.